The 17 T cell receptor beta chains presented below share a single source sample, sequenced in a study of shared T cell receptors in the human thymus. Sequencing was performed with immunoSEQ multiplex PCR; in TCRdb, only in-frame clones are kept and a portion is missing. This sample has roughly 560,000 clones, with around 82% found just once. These sequences were also reported in another study, on human thymus T cells.

The sequenced sample consisted of thymocytes. The receptors were sampled from a boy in the first two years of life with a congenital heart defect.

J is TRBJ2-7 and V is TRBV5-4; TRBD1 matches at 10 bases. CDR3 length: 17 amino acids. Germline V gives CDR1 SGHNT, CDR2 YYREEE (reference sequence). The J segment lost 5 bases and the V segment lost 0 bases, leaving 11 bases of the junction unmatched. CDR3 loop: CASSLERTGGPPNEQYF. CDR3 nucleotide sequence: TGTGCCAGCAGCTTGGAACGGACAGGGGGACCTCCTAACGAGCAGTACTTC.

The genes are TRBV27 and TRBJ2-1, with a tentative D call TRBD1 (6 bases). The germline CDR1 and CDR2 sequences are MNHEY and SMNVEV (reference sequence). Deletions cut 6 bases from V and 0 bases from J, with 15 bases between. This CDR3 comprises 16 residues. The CDR3 region is CASRLIQGSSYNEQFF. The CDR3 DNA reads as TGTGCCAGCAGACTTATACAGGGTTCCTCCTACAATGAGCAGTTCTTC.

This clone was counted once. This sequence joins TRBV7-9 and TRBJ1-2, with 7 bases aligning to TRBD1. The CDR3 runs to 18 residues. The germline V gene encodes CDR1 SEHNR and CDR2 FQNEAQ (reference sequence). V lost 2 bases and J lost 2; bases outside the gene matches: 14. The CDR3 region has the DNA TGTGCCAGCAGCTTAAGAGGAGGGACAGCTCACTGGAACTATGGCTACACCTTC. This codes for CASSLRGGTAHWNYGYTF.

J is TRBJ2-1 and V is TRBV29-1, with 9 nucleotides matching TRBD1. J was trimmed by 1 base and V by 0 bases; bases with no gene match: 4. This CDR3 has 16 residues. Germline V gene data show CDR1 as SQVTM and CDR2 as ANQGSEA. This CDR3 is CSVEDLGQGSYNEQFF. CDR3 DNA: TGCAGCGTTGAAGATCTGGGACAGGGATCCTACAATGAGCAGTTCTTC.

The V and J genes are TRBV4-1 and TRBJ2-7, with a tentative D call TRBD2 (5 bases). The CDR3 spans 15 residues. The V end lost 0 bases, the J end lost 2 bases, and 11 bases lay between the germline ends. CDR1 is MGHRA, CDR2 YSYEKL, per germline. Here the CDR3 DNA reads TGCGCCAGCAGCCAAGATCCGGGGAGAGCCTACGAGCAGTACTTC. This encodes CASSQDPGRAYEQYF.

The V call is TRBV20-1, the J call TRBJ2-5, with D unresolved. CDR1 is DFQATT, CDR2 SNEGSKA, per germline (reference sequence). The CDR3 loop spans 10 amino acids. Trimming left V 6 bases short and J 1 base short, with 3 bases between. CDR3 sequence: CSARQETQYF. The CDR3 nucleotides are TGCAGTGCGCGCCAAGAGACCCAGTACTTC.

This clone was observed a single time. The chain is built from TRBV7-2 and TRBJ2-3, with D possibly TRBD2 on 5 matching bases. The CDR3 runs 17 residues. V gave up 4 bases and J gave up 4 bases, with 21 bases separating them. Germline lookup yields CDR1 SGHTA and CDR2 FQGNSA. This CDR3 is CASSSRRWPGISDTQYF. CDR3 nucleotide sequence: TGTGCCAGCAGCTCCCGACGTTGGCCGGGAATATCAGATACGCAGTATTTT.

The chain uses TRBV2 and TRBJ2-7; TRBD1 agrees at 7 bases. Trimming took 5 bases from V and 0 from J; bases not matched to a gene: 7. In germline, CDR1 is SNHLY, CDR2 FYNNEI. The CDR3 covers 15 residues. This CDR3 is CASSPMDRPSYEQYF. CDR3 nucleotide sequence: TGTGCCAGCAGTCCAATGGACAGGCCCTCCTACGAGCAGTACTTC.

This chain uses TRBV7-2 with TRBJ2-3; D may be TRBD2 (6 bases). Germline V lookup: CDR1 SGHTA, CDR2 FQGNSA. The CDR3 extends over 16 amino acids. V dropped 8 bases and J dropped 7 bases, with 25 bases sitting between them. CDR3 sequence reads: CASRPRGRGGAHTQYF. The CDR3 nucleotides read TGTGCCAGCCGCCCCCGTGGGCGGGGAGGTGCCCATACGCAGTATTTT.

The J gene is TRBJ2-7, the V gene TRBV2, with 10 bases aligning to TRBD2. Germline CDR1 reads SNHLY; CDR2 reads FYNNEI. This CDR3 has 16 amino acids. After removal of 8 bases from V and 2 bases from J, the junction contained 12 bases not matched to a gene. This CDR3 reads CASCGLAERRPYEQYF. The CDR3 bases are TGTGCCAGCTGCGGACTAGCGGAAAGACGGCCCTACGAGCAGTACTTC.

The chain links TRBV4-1 to TRBJ2-6, with 7 nucleotides matching TRBD2. J lost 2 bases, V lost 3 bases, and 4 bases had no gene match. Germline assignment: CDR1 MGHRA and CDR2 YSYEKL. CDR3 size: 16 residues. The CDR3 coding sequence is TGCGCCAGCAGCCACACGCGGGAGACTGGGGCCAACGTCCTGACTTTC. Its translation: CASSHTRETGANVLTF.

V gene TRBV4-2 combines with J gene TRBJ2-3; 7 nucleotides line up with TRBD2. Germline V CDR1 and CDR2: LGHNA, YNFKEQ. CDR3 size: 17 residues. Trimming removed 0 bases from V and 2 bases from J; junction bases left unmatched: 8. CDR3 loop: CASSQDKEGGLTDTQYF. CDR3 sequence (DNA): TGTGCCAGCAGCCAAGATAAGGAGGGAGGGCTCACAGATACGCAGTATTTT.

The chain recombines TRBV27 with TRBJ1-1; possibly TRBD1 for D (6 bases). V was pared by 6 bases and J by 3 bases, with 17 bases between. The germline gives CDR1 MNHEY, CDR2 SMNVEV (reference sequence). The CDR3 is made up of 15 amino acids. CDR3: CASRQYRVVDTEAFF. The CDR3 DNA reads as TGTGCCAGCAGACAATACAGGGTGGTGGACACTGAAGCTTTCTTT.

V usage is TRBV6-1 and J usage is TRBJ2-3, with 9 bases aligning to TRBD2. The ends lost 1 base at V and 5 bases at J; junction bases unmatched: 4. This CDR3 is 15 amino acids long. Germline CDR1 MNHNS, CDR2 SASEGT. The CDR3 sequence is CASSEGREGRDTQYF. CDR3 coding DNA: TGTGCCAGCAGTGAAGGGCGGGAGGGCCGAGATACGCAGTATTTT.

A single count supports this clone. The chain carries TRBV10-3 and TRBJ2-1; 10 positions agree with TRBD2. CDR3 length equals 17 residues. The V and J ends lost 0 bases and 15 bases, in that order; junction bases with no gene match: 17. Germline lookup yields CDR1 ENHRY and CDR2 SYGVKD. Here the CDR3 reads CAISESYREVAGGGRFF. The CDR3 DNA reads TGTGCCATCAGTGAGTCGTACAGGGAGGTAGCGGGAGGAGGTCGGTTCTTC.

J is TRBJ2-1 and V is TRBV6-1; TRBD1 agrees at 8 bases. Germline V gives CDR1 MNHNS, CDR2 SASEGT. Trimming cost V 3 bases and J 2 bases; bases outside gene matches: 3. This CDR3 comprises 15 residues. CDR3 sequence: CASSDRDRTYNEQFF. The CDR3 DNA reads as TGTGCCAGCAGTGACCGGGACAGGACCTACAATGAGCAGTTCTTC.

V and J are TRBV19 and TRBJ1-2; TRBD1 matches 10 bases. V lost 3 bases, J lost 8 bases, and 12 bases stayed unmatched. Per germline, CDR1 LNHDA and CDR2 SQIVND (reference sequence). The CDR3 extends over 16 amino acids. Here the CDR3 DNA reads TGTGCCAGTAGTATGGCAGGGACAGGGGATTTGGAGGGCTACACCTTC. This codes for CASSMAGTGDLEGYTF.